The present T cell receptor beta chain was sequenced within a study of cytomegalovirus exposure and HLA in healthy donors. Study context: The 120 or so validation repertoires matched the approximately 670 first-cohort repertoires in platform, a later analysis reported.

TCRdb keeps only in-frame clones here, not all; method: immunoSEQ multiplex PCR. The sample lists a few hundred thousand clones, around 90% occurring once. V lost 3 bases, J lost 4 bases, and 4 bases stayed unmatched. Germline values: CDR1 SEHNR, CDR2 FQNEAQ (reference sequence). This CDR3 has 15 residues. Sequencing was done on a sample of PBMCs. The receptor was derived from a woman in her late teens or twenties in good health and CMV-seronegative. The rearrangement joins TRBV7-9 to TRBJ2-3; 10 bases match TRBD2. The CDR3 DNA reads TGTGCCAGCAGCTTTTTCCTAGCGGGGGCAGATACGCAGTATTTT. The encoded protein is CASSFFLAGADTQYF.